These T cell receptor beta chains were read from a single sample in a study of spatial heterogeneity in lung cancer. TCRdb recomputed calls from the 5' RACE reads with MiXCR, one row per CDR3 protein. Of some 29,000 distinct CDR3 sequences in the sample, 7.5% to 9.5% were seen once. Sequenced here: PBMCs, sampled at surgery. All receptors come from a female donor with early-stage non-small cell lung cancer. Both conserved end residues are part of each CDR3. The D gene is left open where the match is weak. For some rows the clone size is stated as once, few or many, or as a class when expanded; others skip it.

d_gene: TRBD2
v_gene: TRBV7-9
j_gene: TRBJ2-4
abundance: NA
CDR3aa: CASSRRAGGLNIQYF
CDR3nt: TGTGCCAGCAGCCGCCGAGCGGGAGGGTTGAACATTCAGTACTTC

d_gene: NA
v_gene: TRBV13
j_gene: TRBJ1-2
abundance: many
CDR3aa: CASSYEGETARGYGYTF
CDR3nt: TGTGCCAGCAGCTACGAAGGGGAGACAGCCCGAGGCTATGGCTACACCTTC

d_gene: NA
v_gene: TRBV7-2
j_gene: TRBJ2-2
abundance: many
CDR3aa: CASSARQGIGELFF
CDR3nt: TGTGCCAGCAGCGCAAGGCAGGGGATAGGGGAGCTGTTTTTT

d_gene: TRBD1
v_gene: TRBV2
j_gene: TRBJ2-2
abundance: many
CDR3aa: CASRGGQGATGELFF
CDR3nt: TGTGCCAGCAGGGGAGGACAGGGGGCAACCGGGGAGCTGTTTTTT

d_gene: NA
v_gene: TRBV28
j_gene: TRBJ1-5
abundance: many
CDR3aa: CASGRYSNQPQHF
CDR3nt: TGTGCCAGCGGACGCTATAGCAATCAGCCCCAGCATTTT

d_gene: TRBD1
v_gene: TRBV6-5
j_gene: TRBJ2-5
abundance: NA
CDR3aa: CASRMDRVETQYF
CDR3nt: TGTGCCAGCAGGATGGACAGGGTGGAGACCCAGTACTTC

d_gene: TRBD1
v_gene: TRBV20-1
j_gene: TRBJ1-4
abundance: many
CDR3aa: CSASLVQGMDEKLFF
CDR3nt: TGCAGTGCTAGCCTTGTACAGGGGATGGATGAAAAACTGTTTTTT

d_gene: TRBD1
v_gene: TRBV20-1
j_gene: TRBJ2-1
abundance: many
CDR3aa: CSARAPGGFNEQFF
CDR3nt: TGCAGTGCTAGAGCCCCAGGGGGATTCAATGAGCAGTTCTTC

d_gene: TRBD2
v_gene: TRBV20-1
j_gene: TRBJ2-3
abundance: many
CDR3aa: CSATPAGGADTQYF
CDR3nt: TGCAGTGCTACTCCAGCGGGAGGAGCAGATACGCAGTATTTT

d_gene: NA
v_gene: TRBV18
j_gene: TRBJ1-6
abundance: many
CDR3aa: CASSPRQNNSPLHF
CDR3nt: TGTGCCAGCTCACCACGACAGAATAATTCACCCCTCCACTTT

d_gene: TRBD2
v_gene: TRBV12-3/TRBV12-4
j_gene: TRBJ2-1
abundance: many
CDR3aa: CASRPTSGGYNEQFF
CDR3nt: TGTGCCAGCAGGCCTACTAGCGGGGGATACAATGAGCAGTTCTTC

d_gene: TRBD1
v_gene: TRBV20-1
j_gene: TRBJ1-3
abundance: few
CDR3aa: CSAPGTGTGNTIYF
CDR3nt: TGCAGTGCCCCCGGGACAGGGACTGGAAACACCATATATTTT

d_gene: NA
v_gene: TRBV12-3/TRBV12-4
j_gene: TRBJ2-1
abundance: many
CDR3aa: CASSSNPLPGTRSYNEQFF
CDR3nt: TGTGCCAGCAGTTCAAATCCCCTTCCCGGGACTCGCTCCTACAATGAGCAGTTCTTC

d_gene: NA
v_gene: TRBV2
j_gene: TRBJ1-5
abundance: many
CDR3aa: CASSEGQGYQPQHF
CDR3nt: TGTGCCAGCAGTGAGGGGCAGGGCTATCAGCCCCAGCATTTT

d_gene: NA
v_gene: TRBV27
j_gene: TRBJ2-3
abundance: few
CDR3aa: CASSNHPLYTDTQYF
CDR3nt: TGTGCCAGCAGTAACCATCCCCTGTACACAGATACGCAGTATTTT

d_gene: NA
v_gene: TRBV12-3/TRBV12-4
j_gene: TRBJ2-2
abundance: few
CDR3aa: CASSLVVSLVHPELFF
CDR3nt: TGTGCCAGCAGTTTAGTCGTTTCACTGGTCCATCCGGAGCTGTTTTTT

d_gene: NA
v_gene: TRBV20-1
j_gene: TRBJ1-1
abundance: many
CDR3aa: CSARGGTEAFF
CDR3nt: TGCAGTGCTAGGGGGGGCACTGAAGCTTTCTTT

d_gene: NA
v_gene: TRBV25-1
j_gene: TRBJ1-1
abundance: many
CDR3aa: CASSDRRDTEAFF
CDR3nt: TGTGCCAGCAGTGATAGGAGAGACACTGAAGCTTTCTTT

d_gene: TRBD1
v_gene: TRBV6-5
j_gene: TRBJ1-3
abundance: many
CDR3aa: CASSLRTGTGNTIYF
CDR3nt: TGTGCCAGCAGTCTACGGACAGGGACTGGAAACACCATATATTTT

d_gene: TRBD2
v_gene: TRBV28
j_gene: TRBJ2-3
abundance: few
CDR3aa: CASSPGGGLFTDTQYF
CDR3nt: TGTGCCAGCAGCCCCGGGGGGGGACTATTCACAGATACGCAGTATTTT

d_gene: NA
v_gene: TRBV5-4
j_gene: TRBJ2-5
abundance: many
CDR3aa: CASSLRTTGLETQYF
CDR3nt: TGTGCCAGCAGCTTGCGGACAACAGGGTTGGAGACCCAGTACTTC

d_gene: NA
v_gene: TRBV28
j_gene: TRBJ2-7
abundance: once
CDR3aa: CANSLRGTYEQYF
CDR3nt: TGTGCCAACAGTTTGAGAGGGACCTACGAGCAGTACTTC

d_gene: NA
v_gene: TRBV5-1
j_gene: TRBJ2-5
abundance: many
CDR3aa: CASSFPGHQETQYF
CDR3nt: TGCGCCAGCAGCTTCCCGGGACATCAAGAGACCCAGTACTTC

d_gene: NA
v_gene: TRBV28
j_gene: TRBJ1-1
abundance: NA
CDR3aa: CASSIPTAGRTEAFF
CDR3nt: TGTGCCAGCAGTATACCCACGGCGGGGCGAACTGAAGCTTTCTTT

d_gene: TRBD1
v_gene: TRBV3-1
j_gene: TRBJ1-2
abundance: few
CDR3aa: CASSQGTGVFRGGYTF
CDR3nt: TGTGCCAGCAGCCAAGGGACAGGGGTATTTCGAGGAGGCTACACCTTC

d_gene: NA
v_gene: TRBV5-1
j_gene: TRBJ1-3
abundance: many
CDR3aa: CASSRSASGNTIYF
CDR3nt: TGCGCCAGCAGCCGAAGTGCGTCCGGAAACACCATATATTTT

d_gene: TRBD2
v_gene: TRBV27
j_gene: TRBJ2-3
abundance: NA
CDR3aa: CASSLSVRAGGAPDTQYF
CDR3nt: TGTGCCAGCAGTTTATCGGTTCGGGCGGGAGGGGCCCCAGATACGCAGTATTTT

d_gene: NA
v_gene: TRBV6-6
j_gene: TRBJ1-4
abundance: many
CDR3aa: CASSYSRGSGSEKLFF
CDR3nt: TGTGCCAGCAGTTACTCCCGCGGATCCGGGTCTGAAAAACTGTTTTTT

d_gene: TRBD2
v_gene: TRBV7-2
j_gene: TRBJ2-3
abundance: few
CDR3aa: CASSLRGGSDTQYF
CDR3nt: TGTGCCAGCAGCTTACGGGGCGGGAGTGATACGCAGTATTTT